The 17 T cell receptor beta chains below were found in one sample sequenced in a study of T cell responses to AZD1222 COVID-19 vaccine. Libraries were prepared by immunoSEQ multiplex PCR; TCRdb keeps only in-frame clonotypes and omits some of them. This sample has about 68,000 clones, with around 83% found just once. Sequenced here: peripheral blood, sampled on day 0 of AZD1222 vaccination. These receptors all stem from an adult in good health.

The rearrangement joins TRBV4-1 to TRBJ2-1; D is undetermined. V was shortened by 4 bases and J by 4 bases, with 14 bases between the two germline ends. The CDR3 has 15 residues. Germline V gene lookup returns CDR1 MGHRA and CDR2 YSYEKL. As DNA, the CDR3 is TGCGCCAGCAGCCCTGCTGATGGACCTTACAATGAGCAGTTCTTC. Amino acids: CASSPADGPYNEQFF.

This chain uses TRBV7-9 with TRBJ2-5; 7 bases map to TRBD2. Looked up from germline, CDR1 is SEHNR and CDR2 is FQNEAQ (reference sequence). This CDR3 contains 16 residues. The V and J ends lost 5 bases and 4 bases, in that order; junction bases with no gene match: 13. This CDR3 is CASSTVGEGMRETQYF. DNA of the CDR3: TGTGCCAGCAGCACCGTCGGGGAGGGCATGAGAGAGACCCAGTACTTC.

The V and J genes are TRBV12-5 and TRBJ2-2; D may be TRBD1 (6 bases). Trimming stripped 1 base from V and 5 bases from J, with 17 bases between. This CDR3 spans 17 amino acids. Germline loops: CDR1 LGHNT, CDR2 FRNRAP. CDR3 sequence (DNA): TGTGCTAGTGGTTTGGCCCCTACCGGGACAAAAACCGGGGAGCTGTTTTTT. This translates into CASGLAPTGTKTGELFF.

This chain uses TRBV2 with TRBJ1-3; 10 nucleotides line up with TRBD1. CDR1 is SNHLY, CDR2 FYNNEI, per germline. V was clipped by 4 bases and J by 3 bases; unmatched bases: 6. CDR3 size: 16 residues. CDR3 DNA: TGTGCCAGCAGTGCTCCGGGACAGGGGTTTGGAAACACCATATATTTT. Its protein is CASSAPGQGFGNTIYF.

This rearrangement joins TRBV20-1 to TRBJ1-5; D is ambiguous. Germline V gives CDR1 DFQATT, CDR2 SNEGSKA (reference sequence). This CDR3 comprises 11 residues. V dropped 2 bases and J dropped 9 bases, with 8 bases sitting between them. The CDR3 is CSARSIGPQHF. As DNA, the CDR3 is TGCAGTGCTAGATCCATCGGGCCCCAGCATTTT.

The rearrangement uses TRBV5-1 and TRBJ1-1; TRBD1 matches at 11 bases. CDR1 SGHRS and CDR2 YFSETQ come from the germline V gene. This CDR3 comprises 16 residues. Trimming took 3 bases from V and 3 from J; bases not matched to a gene: 7. CDR3 bases: TGCGCCAGCAGCTGGCCTCGGACAGGGGGCGACACTGAAGCTTTCTTT. It yields the protein CASSWPRTGGDTEAFF.

The chain uses TRBV27 and TRBJ2-2; no firm D call. Trimming stripped 7 bases from V and 7 bases from J, with 10 bases between. The V gene's germline CDR1 is MNHEY and CDR2 SMNVEV (reference sequence). This CDR3 has 12 amino acids. The CDR3 nucleotides read TGTGCCAGCACCGAGTTGGGCGGGGAGCTGTTTTTT. This translates into CASTELGGELFF.

This chain joins TRBV7-8 and TRBJ1-1, with D possibly being TRBD1 (5 bases). CDR3 length: 16 residues. CDR1 and CDR2 (germline): SGHVS, FQNEAQ. V shed 7 bases and J shed 4 bases, with 22 bases lying between them. The CDR3 DNA follows: TGTGCCAGCAAGATCCGAGCCGGGGGTTTAAGCACTGAAGCTTTCTTT. Its protein is CASKIRAGGLSTEAFF.

Concerning this clone: A read error may produce the germline difference seen at one junction end. Additional DNA sequences in this sample encode the identical CDR3. This sequence joins TRBV28 and TRBJ1-5, with 8 bases that match TRBD1. In germline, CDR1 is MDHEN, CDR2 SYDVKM. The CDR3 totals 13 residues. CDR3 bases: TGCGCCAGCAGTTTTGGACAGGGTCAGCCCCAGCATTTT. It specifies CASSFGQGQPQHF.

J is TRBJ1-2 and V is TRBV19; D call uncertain. In germline, CDR1 is LNHDA, CDR2 SQIVND (reference sequence). The CDR3 sequence is 11 residues long. The V end was cut by 10 bases, the J end by 4 bases, with 10 bases between. Here the CDR3 reads CATQDVYGYTF. The CDR3 bases are TGTGCCACCCAAGATGTCTATGGCTACACCTTC.

The chain recombines TRBV6-5 with TRBJ1-1; D is uncertain. This CDR3 is 13 amino acids long. Germline V gene data show CDR1 as MNHEY and CDR2 as SVGAGI. V was cut by 7 bases and J by 5 bases, with 14 bases left in between. As DNA, the CDR3 is TGTGCCAGCACCCCTATGATCGGGACTGAAGCTTTCTTT. Translated, it gives CASTPMIGTEAFF.

This sequence joins TRBV5-1 and TRBJ2-1, with D tentatively TRBD1 (6 bases). The V gene's germline CDR1 is SGHRS and CDR2 YFSETQ. The length of the CDR3 is 14 residues. V dropped 0 bases and J dropped 9 bases, with 13 bases sitting between them. CDR3 DNA: TGCGCCAGCAGCTTGGGGCAGGGGAAAGGTGAGCAGTTCTTC. Its translation: CASSLGQGKGEQFF.

The genes are TRBV9 and TRBJ1-1; 9 bases align to TRBD1. The CDR3 length is 17 residues. Germline CDR1 SGDLS, CDR2 YYNGEE. V gave up 0 bases and J gave up 5 bases; unmatched junction bases: 11. CDR3 coding DNA: TGTGCCAGCAGCGTAGTCCCCCTCGGGACAGGGAGTACTGAAGCTTTCTTT. This translates into CASSVVPLGTGSTEAFF.

This sequence joins TRBV19 and TRBJ2-7; 9 nucleotides match TRBD2. CDR1 LNHDA and CDR2 SQIVND come from the germline V gene (reference sequence). V dropped 5 bases and J dropped 5; count of bases not matched to a gene: 7. The CDR3 consists of 14 residues. In nucleotides, the CDR3 is TGTGCCAGTAGTTATGCTAGCGGGGCCCACGAGCAGTACTTC. Translation gives CASSYASGAHEQYF.

J is TRBJ2-6 and V is TRBV7-9; D perhaps matches TRBD1 (6 bases). V was shortened by 5 bases and J by 1 base, with 18 bases between the two germline ends. Germline V gene data show CDR1 as SEHNR and CDR2 as FQNEAQ (reference sequence). The CDR3 totals 18 residues. CDR3 residues: CASSLVRGLLSGANVLTF. DNA for the CDR3: TGTGCCAGCAGCCTAGTCAGGGGTCTACTTTCTGGGGCCAACGTCCTGACTTTC.

The V and J genes are TRBV7-8 and TRBJ1-5, with unresolved D. V was trimmed by 1 base and J by 3 bases, leaving 10 bases between them. The CDR3 runs 15 residues. CDR1 and CDR2 (germline): SGHVS, FQNEAQ. The CDR3 nucleotides are TGTGCCAGCAGCTTAGGCGGCCGACTCAATCAGCCCCAGCATTTT. It is translated as CASSLGGRLNQPQHF.

This chain's CDR3 is CASSQVNLVSTGELFF. In DNA form, the CDR3 reads TGCGCCAGCAGCCAAGTTAATCTGGTTTCTACCGGGGAGCTGTTTTTT. This chain links TRBV4-1 with TRBJ2-2; unclear D gene. Germline CDR1 MGHRA, CDR2 YSYEKL. Trimming cost V 1 base and J 5 bases, with 14 bases left between them. The CDR3 is 16 amino acids.